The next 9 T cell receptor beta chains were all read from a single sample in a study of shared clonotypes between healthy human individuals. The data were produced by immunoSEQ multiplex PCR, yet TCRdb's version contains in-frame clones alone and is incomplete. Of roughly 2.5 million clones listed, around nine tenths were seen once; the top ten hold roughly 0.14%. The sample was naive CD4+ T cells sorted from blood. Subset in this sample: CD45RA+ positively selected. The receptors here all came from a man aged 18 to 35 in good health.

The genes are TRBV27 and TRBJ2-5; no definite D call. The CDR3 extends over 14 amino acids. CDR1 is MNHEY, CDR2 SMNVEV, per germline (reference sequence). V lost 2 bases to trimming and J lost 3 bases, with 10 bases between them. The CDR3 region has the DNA TGTGCCAGCAGTTTACGTGCAGGAGAAGAGACCCAGTACTTC. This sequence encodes CASSLRAGEETQYF.

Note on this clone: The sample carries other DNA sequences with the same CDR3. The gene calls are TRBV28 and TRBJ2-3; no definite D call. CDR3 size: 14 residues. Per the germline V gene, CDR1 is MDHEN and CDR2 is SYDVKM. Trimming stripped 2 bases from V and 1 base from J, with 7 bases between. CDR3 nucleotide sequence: TGTGCCAGCAGTTTAAGGCAAGGCACAGATACGCAGTATTTT. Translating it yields CASSLRQGTDTQYF.

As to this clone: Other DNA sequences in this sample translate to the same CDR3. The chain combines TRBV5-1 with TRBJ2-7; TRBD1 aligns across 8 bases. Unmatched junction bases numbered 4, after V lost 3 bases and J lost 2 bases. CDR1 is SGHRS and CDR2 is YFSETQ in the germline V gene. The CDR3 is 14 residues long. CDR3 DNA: TGCGCCAGCAGCTCCGGGACAGGTCCCTACGAGCAGTACTTC. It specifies CASSSGTGPYEQYF.

The CDR3 nucleotides read TGTGCCAGCAGTCTTTCGCCAGGCAATCAGCCCCAGCATTTT. This codes for CASSLSPGNQPQHF. The V call is TRBV6-6, the J call TRBJ1-5; no clear D. Trimming removed 5 bases from V and 2 bases from J, with 10 bases in between. The CDR3 has 14 residues. The V gene's germline CDR1 is MNHNY and CDR2 SVGAGI (reference sequence).

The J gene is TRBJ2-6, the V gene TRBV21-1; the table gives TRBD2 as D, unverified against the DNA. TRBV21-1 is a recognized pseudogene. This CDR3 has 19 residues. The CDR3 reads CASTRDGGRAPSGANVLTF. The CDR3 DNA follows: TGTGCCAGCACCCGAGACGGCGGGAGGGCCCCCTCTGGGGCCAACGTCCTGACTTTC.

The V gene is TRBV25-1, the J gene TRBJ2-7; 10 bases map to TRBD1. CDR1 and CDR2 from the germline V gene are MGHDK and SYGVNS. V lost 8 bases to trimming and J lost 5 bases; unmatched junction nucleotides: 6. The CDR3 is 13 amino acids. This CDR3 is CASRQGANHEQYF. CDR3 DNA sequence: TGTGCCAGCCGACAGGGGGCGAACCACGAGCAGTACTTC.

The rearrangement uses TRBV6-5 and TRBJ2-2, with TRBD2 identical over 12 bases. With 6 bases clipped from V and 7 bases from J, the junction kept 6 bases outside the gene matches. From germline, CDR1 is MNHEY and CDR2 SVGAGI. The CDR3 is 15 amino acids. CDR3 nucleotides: TGTGCCAGCAGAAACCTAGCGGGAGGGAACGGGGAGCTGTTTTTT. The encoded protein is CASRNLAGGNGELFF.

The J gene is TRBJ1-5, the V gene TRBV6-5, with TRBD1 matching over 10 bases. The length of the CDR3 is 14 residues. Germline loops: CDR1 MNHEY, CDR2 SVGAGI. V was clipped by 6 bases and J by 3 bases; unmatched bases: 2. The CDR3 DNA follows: TGTGCCAGCAGGGGACAGGGGTACAATCAGCCCCAGCATTTT. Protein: CASRGQGYNQPQHF.

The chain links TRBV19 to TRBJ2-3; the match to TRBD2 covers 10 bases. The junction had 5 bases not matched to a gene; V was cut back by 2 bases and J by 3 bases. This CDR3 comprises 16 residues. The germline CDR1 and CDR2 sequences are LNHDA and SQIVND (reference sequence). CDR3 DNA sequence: TGTGCCAGTAGTATAAGAGCTAGCGGGAGAACAGATACGCAGTATTTT. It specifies CASSIRASGRTDTQYF.